This TCR beta chain is drawn from a study of blood T cell repertoires in COVID-19 (TCRdb year 2020). Study-level background: Collaborator samples came from the United States, Italy and Spain and covered acute and convalescent phases of COVID-19. The prospective study material was composed of cDNA or gDNA derived from T cells, B-cell-depleted T cells, or PBMCs. Subjects who had been exposed to COVID-19, were actively infected with it, or had recovered from it provided the deeply sampled blood TCRbeta repertoires that made up the dataset. A freely available public database, intended as a resource for researchers studying the immune response to SARS-CoV-2, is where the repertoires were released. The samples were drawn from two sources: the first 160 participants of the ongoing ImmuneRACE study, and 1,000 to 1,500 subjects contributed by 6 global collaborators. A de-identified subject ID, COVID-19 status, age in years and sex were almost always included in the sample metadata. Where HLA class I and class II types were available, the types were taken from metadata supplied by the sample provider, not from assay-based typing. What the research found in general, with its limitations: How much clinical and demographic metadata was included differed by source and by participant, and the metadata was provided uncurated.

About this clone itself: It lacks a known antigen. Base qualities are missing; no much larger clone stands one base away.

TCRbeta CDR3 regions were amplified from genomic DNA using the immunoSEQ Assay, a bias-controlled multiplex PCR. The source study handled its data this way. Nucleated cell counts per sample were estimated from amplification of reference gene primers within the assay. Sequence reads were collapsed and filtered to measure the absolute abundance of every unique TCRbeta CDR3 rearrangement. For each sample, productive Simpson clonality was calculated as the square root of Simpson's diversity index across productive rearrangements. The source is immuneACCESS, and TCRdb retained only in-frame sequences with V and J called. Part of the clones is not carried over; for the studies checked, unresolved V genes explain less than half of this, and the remainder is unexplained. The V and J calls and clone size come from that table; D and trimming were worked out from the DNA. Present in this sample are about 350,000 clones, about 90% of which were seen just once. Of the sample, roughly 3.5% falls within the top ten clones.

From cysteine to phenylalanine, the CDR3 is 16 amino acids long. The retained sequence is limited to the CDR3, 48 bases, with the frame set at the first base. V is cut back by 4 bases and J by 6 bases, with 12 bases in the junction unmatched. From a lookup of the germline V gene, CDR1 and CDR2 are KGHDR and SFDVKD. A second Seattle source provided samples from volunteer blood donors who had recovered from COVID-19. Whole blood was collected in K2EDTA tubes by collaborating institutions according to the institutions' own protocols. Collaborator samples were shipped for TCRbeta analysis as frozen whole blood, isolated PBMCs, or DNA extracted from either sample type.

The clonotype originates from a woman aged 18-30 years who had recovered from COVID-19. The sequenced sample consisted of peripheral blood. The chain is encoded by TRBV24-1 joined to TRBJ2-5; 8 bases in the junction line up with TRBD1. The CDR3 region has the sequence CATSEGAQGAWQTQYF. The DNA sequence is as follows: TGTGCCACCAGTGAAGGCGCGCAGGGGGCTTGGCAGACCCAGTACTTC.